This is a list of T cell receptor beta chains from one sample in a study of PD-L1 blockade in urothelial cancer. Profiled with immunoSEQ multiplex PCR; TCRdb holds only in-frame clones, not every one. The profile shows more than 90,000 clones, approximately 90% of them singletons. Material: PBMCs, obtained around atezolizumab (anti-PD-L1) treatment. These receptors all come from a man aged 55 to 70 with urothelial cancer. The CDR3 runs from the conserved cysteine through the conserved F or W. Each record gives: V gene, clone size, J gene, D gene, CDR3 DNA, CDR3 protein. The D gene is left open where the match is weak. Size tells how often a clone was seen (once, few, many) or the class of an expanded clone, and some rows leave it out.

V: TRBV2
size: .
J: TRBJ2-7
D: TRBD1
DNA: TGTGCCAGCAGTCGACAGGGGGCGAGCCCCGAGCAGTACTTC
CDR3: CASSRQGASPEQYF

V: TRBV6-6
size: once
J: TRBJ1-2
D: .
DNA: TGTGCCAGCAGTTATGGCGGGGTTCGGGGCTACACCTTC
CDR3: CASSYGGVRGYTF

V: TRBV5-1
size: .
J: TRBJ1-4
D: .
DNA: TGCGCCAGCAGCACACAGGGACCGAGTGAAAAACTGTTTTTT
CDR3: CASSTQGPSEKLFF

V: TRBV4-1
size: .
J: TRBJ1-1
D: .
DNA: TGCGCCAGCAGCCAGGGTGGACGACCGGGAATCCCTCTAGCTTTCTTT
CDR3: CASSQGGRPGIPLAFF

V: TRBV5-4
size: .
J: TRBJ1-1
D: TRBD1
DNA: TGTGCCAGCAGCTCACCGGGACAGGTTGGTGAAGCTTTCTTT
CDR3: CASSSPGQVGEAFF

V: TRBV2
size: .
J: TRBJ2-3
D: TRBD2
DNA: TGTGCCAGCAGGGTCCTAGCGGGAGGCACAGATACGCAGTATTTT
CDR3: CASRVLAGGTDTQYF

V: TRBV5-1
size: .
J: TRBJ1-2
D: .
DNA: TGCGCCAGCAGCTTTGGGGGGAGAGACTATGGCTACACCTTC
CDR3: CASSFGGRDYGYTF

V: TRBV28
size: .
J: TRBJ2-1
D: TRBD2
DNA: TGTGCCAGCAGTCCCCCGACTAGCGGACTTTTCGGTGAGCAGTTCTTC
CDR3: CASSPPTSGLFGEQFF

V: TRBV4-3
size: once
J: TRBJ2-3
D: .
DNA: TGCGCCAGCAGCCAAGATGCGGTGTCGAAATTTAGCACAGATACGCAGTATTTT
CDR3: CASSQDAVSKFSTDTQYF

V: TRBV4-3
size: .
J: TRBJ2-7
D: .
DNA: TGCGCCAGCAGCCAAGATGTGCGCTACGAGCAGTACTTC
CDR3: CASSQDVRYEQYF

V: TRBV7-2
size: .
J: TRBJ2-2
D: TRBD1
DNA: TGTGCCAGCAGCTTAAGGACAGGGGACACCGGGGAGCTGTTTTTT
CDR3: CASSLRTGDTGELFF

V: TRBV6-5
size: .
J: TRBJ1-1
D: .
DNA: TGTGCCAGCAGTTACCGAATACAGGAAGCGAACACTGAAGCTTTCTTT
CDR3: CASSYRIQEANTEAFF

V: TRBV28
size: .
J: TRBJ2-5
D: .
DNA: TGTGCCAGCAGTACGACAGTGTACCAAGAGACCCAGTACTTC
CDR3: CASSTTVYQETQYF

V: TRBV11-3
size: .
J: TRBJ2-7
D: .
DNA: TGTGCCAGCAGTCAAAGTGGGACTTTTTACGAGCAGTACTTC
CDR3: CASSQSGTFYEQYF

V: TRBV11-2
size: .
J: TRBJ2-2
D: .
DNA: TGTGCCAGCAGCTTTGCCACAGGGACCGGGGAGCTGTTTTTT
CDR3: CASSFATGTGELFF

V: TRBV30
size: .
J: TRBJ2-3
D: TRBD1
DNA: TGTGCCTGGAGTTCGGGACAGGGCTTCACAGATACGCAGTATTTT
CDR3: CAWSSGQGFTDTQYF

V: TRBV10-2
size: .
J: TRBJ2-2
D: .
DNA: TGCGCCACCCGGGGCGGGGTCACCGGGGAGCTGTTTTTT
CDR3: CATRGGVTGELFF

V: TRBV30
size: once
J: TRBJ1-6
D: TRBD1
DNA: TGTGCCTGGGGTCGGAAGGGACAGTATAATTCACCCCTCCACTTT
CDR3: CAWGRKGQYNSPLHF

V: TRBV11-2
size: .
J: TRBJ1-2
D: .
DNA: TGTGCCAGCAGCTCCCCGAGGTCCCCTGGGTATGGCTACACCTTC
CDR3: CASSSPRSPGYGYTF

V: TRBV7-9
size: once
J: TRBJ2-7
D: TRBD2
DNA: TGTGCCAGCAGCCCCTCGGGCGGGAGCTACGAGCAGTACTTC
CDR3: CASSPSGGSYEQYF

V: TRBV28
size: .
J: TRBJ1-1
D: .
DNA: TGTGCGACAGAGAACACTGAAGCTTTCTTT
CDR3: CATENTEAFF

V: TRBV25-1
size: .
J: TRBJ2-4
D: .
DNA: TGTGCCAGCAGTGAATCGCGGAAACACATTCAGTACTTC
CDR3: CASSESRKHIQYF

V: TRBV6-1
size: .
J: TRBJ2-2
D: .
DNA: TGTGCCAGCTCAGCCCCAGGTTCCTACACCGGGGAGCTGTTTTTT
CDR3: CASSAPGSYTGELFF

V: TRBV9
size: .
J: TRBJ2-5
D: .
DNA: TGTGCCAGCAGCGTAGCAGTGGGTCGCGGAGAGACCCAGTACTTC
CDR3: CASSVAVGRGETQYF

V: TRBV5-1
size: .
J: TRBJ1-3
D: TRBD1
DNA: TGCGCCAGCAGCTTGCGGGCAGGGGGCAGGGACACCATATATTTT
CDR3: CASSLRAGGRDTIYF

V: TRBV30
size: .
J: TRBJ2-1
D: TRBD2
DNA: TGTGCCTTTACTGCGGGAGAGGCAGTTTACAATGAGCAGTTCTTC
CDR3: CAFTAGEAVYNEQFF

V: TRBV7-2
size: .
J: TRBJ2-7
D: TRBD1
DNA: TGTGCCAGCAGCCCCGGGACAGGGAATGGGGAGCAGTACTTC
CDR3: CASSPGTGNGEQYF

V: TRBV11-2
size: .
J: TRBJ2-3
D: .
DNA: TGTGCCAGCAGCCCCATGCGTACTAGCACAGATACGCAGTATTTT
CDR3: CASSPMRTSTDTQYF

V: TRBV7-2
size: once
J: TRBJ1-2
D: TRBD1
DNA: TGTGCCAGCAGCCGCGGACAGGGGATTGACTATGGCTACACCTTC
CDR3: CASSRGQGIDYGYTF

V: TRBV21-1
size: .
J: TRBJ1-6
D: .
DNA: TGTGCCAGCAGCCGAAGGGGGCCCTATAATTCACCCCTCCACTTT
CDR3: CASSRRGPYNSPLHF

V: TRBV14
size: once
J: TRBJ2-6
D: .
DNA: TGTGCCAGCAGCCAGACAGGCTCTGGGGCCAACGTCCTGACTTTC
CDR3: CASSQTGSGANVLTF

V: TRBV5-4
size: .
J: TRBJ1-2
D: TRBD1
DNA: TGTGCCAGCAGCGGACAGGTCCACAACCAGGGCGGCTACACCTTC
CDR3: CASSGQVHNQGGYTF

V: TRBV5-1
size: .
J: TRBJ2-1
D: .
DNA: TGCGCCAGCAGCTTGGCCCCTCAGGCCAACAATGAGCAGTTCTTC
CDR3: CASSLAPQANNEQFF

V: TRBV7-8
size: .
J: TRBJ1-4
D: TRBD1
DNA: TGTGCCAGCAGCTTAAAGTCGATTACAGGGGGCTTAATCAGTGAAAAACTGTTTTTT
CDR3: CASSLKSITGGLISEKLFF

V: TRBV19
size: .
J: TRBJ1-3
D: .
DNA: TGTGCCAGTACCAGGGTAATTGGAAACACCATATATTTT
CDR3: CASTRVIGNTIYF

V: TRBV2
size: .
J: TRBJ1-4
D: .
DNA: TGTGCCAGCATAGTCGAGAGGAGCATTGTAGGAAAACTGTTTTTT
CDR3: CASIVERSIVGKLFF

V: TRBV7-2
size: once
J: TRBJ1-2
D: .
DNA: TGTGCCAGCAGCACAGCCGGGACACGCTATGGCTACACCTTC
CDR3: CASSTAGTRYGYTF

V: TRBV27
size: .
J: TRBJ2-2
D: .
DNA: TGTGCCAGCAGTTTTTTCCTCGGGGAGCTGTTTTTT
CDR3: CASSFFLGELFF

V: TRBV18
size: .
J: TRBJ2-7
D: .
DNA: TGTGCCAGCTCACCGGGGCAGCACTACGAGCAGTACTTC
CDR3: CASSPGQHYEQYF

V: TRBV4-1
size: .
J: TRBJ1-3
D: .
DNA: TGCGCCAGCAGCCAAGATAGAGTCAGGGCTTTTGCTGGAAACACCATATATTTT
CDR3: CASSQDRVRAFAGNTIYF

V: TRBV6-5
size: .
J: TRBJ1-5
D: TRBD1
DNA: TGTGCCAGCAGTAGGGACAGGGGTCCTGATCAGCCCCAGCATTTT
CDR3: CASSRDRGPDQPQHF

V: TRBV19
size: few
J: TRBJ1-2
D: TRBD1
DNA: TGTGCCAGTAATGGACAGGGGGCTTCTGGCTACACCTTC
CDR3: CASNGQGASGYTF

V: TRBV6-5
size: .
J: TRBJ1-2
D: .
DNA: TGTGCCAGCAGCCAACAAACCCAGGGTCACGGCTACACCTTC
CDR3: CASSQQTQGHGYTF

V: TRBV20-1
size: .
J: TRBJ2-3
D: .
DNA: TGCAGTGCATCTTGGCCAGATACGCAGTATTTT
CDR3: CSASWPDTQYF

V: TRBV7-2
size: .
J: TRBJ2-6
D: .
DNA: TGTGCCAGCAGCTTAGGTGGAGGGCCTGGGGCCAACGTCCTGACTTTC
CDR3: CASSLGGGPGANVLTF

V: TRBV9
size: .
J: TRBJ2-7
D: .
DNA: TGTGCCAGCAGCGAGGGGGGGGACGGCTACGAGCAGTACTTC
CDR3: CASSEGGDGYEQYF

V: TRBV30
size: .
J: TRBJ2-7
D: TRBD1
DNA: TGTGCCTGTCAACTACAGGGGGGTGGCGAGCAGTACTTC
CDR3: CACQLQGGGEQYF

V: TRBV2
size: .
J: TRBJ1-6
D: .
DNA: TGTGCCAGCAATAAGGAGATTAATTCACCCCTCCACTTT
CDR3: CASNKEINSPLHF

V: TRBV6-5
size: .
J: TRBJ2-2
D: TRBD2
DNA: TGTGCCAGCAATAAAGCGGGAGGGCCTGCCGGGGAGCTGTTTTTT
CDR3: CASNKAGGPAGELFF

V: TRBV11-3
size: .
J: TRBJ2-1
D: TRBD2
DNA: TGTGCCAGCAGCTCGAGCGGGAGAGACCCCTCTTCCTCCTACAATGAGCAGTTCTTC
CDR3: CASSSSGRDPSSSYNEQFF

V: TRBV7-2
size: .
J: TRBJ2-1
D: .
DNA: TGTGCCAGCAGCTTAGGTCTAGCAGAGTACAATGAGCAGTTCTTC
CDR3: CASSLGLAEYNEQFF

V: TRBV10-3
size: .
J: TRBJ1-2
D: TRBD1
DNA: TGTGCCATCAGTGAGTTGAGTTCGACAGGGGACGGCTACACCTTC
CDR3: CAISELSSTGDGYTF

V: TRBV6-1
size: .
J: TRBJ1-3
D: .
DNA: TGTGCCAGCAGTGAGCCGGGGACTGGTGGAAACACCATATATTTT
CDR3: CASSEPGTGGNTIYF

V: TRBV5-4
size: .
J: TRBJ1-4
D: TRBD1
DNA: TGTGCCAGCAGCCCCGGGGGGACAGGGAATGAAAAACTGTTTTTT
CDR3: CASSPGGTGNEKLFF